Sequencing of this T cell receptor (beta chain) was carried out in a study of blood T cell repertoires in COVID-19. Across the whole study: The United States, Italy and Spain provided the acute and convalescent COVID-19 samples. PBMCs, B-cell-depleted T cells, or T cells were the source of the cDNA or gDNA that made up the material.

Produced via immunoSEQ multiplex PCR; TCRdb's table is partial and in-frame only. The sample lists some 250,000 clones; 70% to 90% were seen once. Residents of about two dozen US areas, aged roughly 18 to 90 years, made up the participants. The recovered donors of Cohort 3 showed two negative PCRs, clearance, or symptom resolution. This TCR was recovered from a woman between 45 and 65 years old who had recovered from COVID-19. Material for sequencing was PBMCs or T cells enriched from blood (not recorded which).

CDR3: CASSTGTGWGEKLFF. The DNA for the CDR3 is TGTGCCAGCAGTACTGGGACAGGGTGGGGTGAAAAACTGTTTTTT. The chain combines TRBV28 with TRBJ1-4; the match to TRBD1 covers 9 bases. The CDR3 has 15 residues. Germline V gene sequence: CDR1 MDHEN, CDR2 SYDVKM. The ends lost 5 bases at V and 7 bases at J; junction bases unmatched: 8.